A single sample is the source of the 17 T cell receptor beta chains below, sequenced in a study of blood T cells in healthy people across ages. Primers used in a second PCR of roughly 7 to 12 cycles were a sample-barcoded 5' primer and a J-beta primer mix. MiXCR, applied by TCRdb to the 5' RACE reads, yields one record per CDR3 protein. The sample consists of approximately 1.5 million distinct CDR3 sequences, approximately 39% of them appearing once. Specimen: blood. The receptors stem from a woman aged 18-29 years in good health.

This clonotype was seen many times. This chain joins TRBV7-9 and TRBJ1-2; D call uncertain. The CDR3 runs 12 residues. Germline V lookup: CDR1 SEHNR, CDR2 FQNEAQ (reference sequence). V was shortened by 4 bases and J by 5 bases, with 8 bases between the two germline ends. The CDR3 DNA reads as TGTGCCAGCAGCTACGCTGGTTATGGCTACACCTTC. Encoded protein: CASSYAGYGYTF. Supplemented by reference TRBV7-9 and TRBJ1-2, the full variable domain reads DTGVSQNPRHKITKRGQNVTFRCDPISEHNRLYWYRQTLGQGPEFLTYFQNEAQLEKSRLLSDRFSAERPKGSFSTLEIQRTEQGDSAMYLCASSYAGYGYTFGSGTRLTVV.

This clonotype was counted only a few times. This chain uses TRBV20-1 with TRBJ1-5; the D gene is possibly TRBD1 (5 bases). Germline-derived CDR1 and CDR2 are DFQATT and SNEGSKA (reference sequence). The CDR3 runs 13 residues. The V and J ends lost 3 bases and 2 bases respectively, with 8 bases between them. The CDR3 region has the DNA TGCAGTGCTAGTTGGGACGGCAATCAGCCCCAGCATTTT. This gives the protein CSASWDGNQPQHF.

The chain combines TRBV20-1 with TRBJ2-1; the D gene is possibly TRBD2 (5 bases). Trimming shortened V by 6 bases and J by 2 bases, and 17 bases separated the two germline ends. The CDR3 runs 15 residues. Germline V gene data show CDR1 as DFQATT and CDR2 as SNEGSKA (reference sequence). The CDR3 DNA is TGCAGTGCCATCGAGGTCGGGGTCCCCTACAATGAGCAGTTCTTC. Protein sequence: CSAIEVGVPYNEQFF.

This chain joins TRBV19 and TRBJ2-3, with 7 nucleotides matching TRBD1. There are 15 residues in the CDR3. The junction had 7 bases not matched to a gene; V was cut back by 4 bases and J by 3 bases. The germline CDR1 and CDR2 sequences are LNHDA and SQIVND (reference sequence). CDR3 sequence (DNA): TGTGCCAGTAGTAAACCGGGACAGATAACAGATACGCAGTATTTT. It translates to CASSKPGQITDTQYF.

The rearrangement links TRBV12-3 or TRBV12-4 to TRBJ1-6, with D maybe TRBD1 (6 bases). Trimming left V 1 base short and J 9 bases short, with 13 bases between. This CDR3 has 15 residues. The CDR3, as DNA: TGTGCCAGCAGTTTAGATCAGGGGATCTTTTCACCCCTCCACTTT. Protein: CASSLDQGIFSPLHF.

The V and J genes are TRBV24-1 and TRBJ2-1; 9 bases align to TRBD1. The CDR3 extends over 17 amino acids. Trimming at V came to 4 bases and at J to 5 bases, leaving 11 bases not matched to a gene. Per germline, CDR1 KGHDR and CDR2 SFDVKD. The CDR3 sequence is CATSESLPGTGNNEQFF. The CDR3 DNA reads TGTGCCACCAGTGAGTCCCTTCCCGGGACAGGGAACAATGAGCAGTTCTTC.

The V gene is TRBV4-1, the J gene TRBJ2-1; possible D gene TRBD2, 5 bases. The CDR3 is 14 amino acids. V lost 4 bases and J lost 5, with 12 bases in between. Germline V CDR1 and CDR2: MGHRA, YSYEKL. Written as DNA, the CDR3 is TGCGCCAGCAGCCGGAACCCAGCGGACAATGAGCAGTTCTTC. Its protein product is CASSRNPADNEQFF.

V usage is TRBV7-6 and J usage is TRBJ2-3; no clear D. Trimming took off 2 bases at V and 4 bases at J, with 10 bases between the two ends. This CDR3 spans 14 amino acids. The V gene's germline CDR1 is SGHVS and CDR2 FNYEAQ. The CDR3 spells CASSLYSPPDTQYF. The CDR3, as DNA: TGTGCCAGCAGCTTATACTCGCCCCCAGATACGCAGTATTTT.

As to this clonotype: Mismatch with germline at one junction end may stem from a read error. The rearrangement links TRBV12-3 or TRBV12-4 to TRBJ1-2; D is uncertain. The CDR3 is 12 residues long. CDR3 sequence: CVSTAGNYGYTF. Here the CDR3 DNA reads TGTGTCAGCACTGCGGGAAACTATGGCTACACCTTC.

This clonotype has just a few counts. V gene TRBV4-3 combines with J gene TRBJ2-7, with 9 nucleotides matching TRBD2. After removal of 5 bases from V and 2 bases from J, the junction contained 7 bases not matched to a gene. Germline values: CDR1 LGHNA, CDR2 YSLEER. The CDR3 extends over 15 amino acids. CDR3 bases: TGCGCCAGCAGCTACCGACTAGCGGTTGCCTACGAGCAGTACTTC. It yields the protein CASSYRLAVAYEQYF.

The rearrangement joins TRBV7-2 to TRBJ2-7; D not resolved. Trimming left V 0 bases short and J 7 bases short, with 7 bases between. Per the germline V gene, CDR1 is SGHTA and CDR2 is FQGNSA. This CDR3 region has 12 residues. In nucleotides, the CDR3 is TGTGCCAGCAGCTTAGCTTTCCGGGAGCAGTACTTC. As protein: CASSLAFREQYF.

V is TRBV6-6 and J is TRBJ2-3; 8 positions match TRBD2. CDR1 and CDR2 from the germline V gene are MNHNY and SVGAGI (reference sequence). The CDR3 is made up of 15 amino acids. The J segment lost 2 bases and the V segment lost 0 bases, leaving 1 base of the junction unmatched. Here the CDR3 DNA reads TGTGCCAGCAGTTACTCACTAGCGGCCACAGATACGCAGTATTTT. Its protein product is CASSYSLAATDTQYF.

This clonotype showed up just a few times. The chain links TRBV4-3 to TRBJ2-1; TRBD2 agrees at 9 bases. The CDR3 covers 16 residues. In germline, CDR1 is LGHNA, CDR2 YSLEER. J gave up 7 bases and V 0 bases, and 7 bases lay outside the gene matches. The chain's CDR3 is CASSQELLAGYNEQFF. The CDR3 DNA reads TGCGCCAGCAGCCAAGAATTGCTAGCGGGATATAATGAGCAGTTCTTC.

This clonotype was observed a few times. The chain recombines TRBV12-3 or TRBV12-4 with TRBJ2-5; D might be TRBD2 (5 bases). V lost 7 bases and J lost 6, with 15 bases in between. There are 13 residues in the CDR3. The CDR3 sequence is CASTPAGVQTQYF. As DNA, the CDR3 is TGTGCCAGCACCCCCGCCGGGGTGCAGACCCAGTACTTC.

On this clonotype: At one end, the junction sequence differs from germline, possibly due to a read error. This chain joins TRBV14 and TRBJ2-1, with D maybe TRBD2 (6 bases). The CDR3 is 15 residues long. Germline lookup yields CDR1 SGHDN and CDR2 FVKESK. This chain's CDR3 is CANSQVAASYNEQFF. The CDR3 bases are TGTGCCAACAGCCAAGTAGCGGCCTCCTACAATGAGCAGTTCTTC.

On this clonotype itself: A clone one base away is much larger, so this may be a read error. J is TRBJ1-2 and V is TRBV5-1, with 8 bases that match TRBD1. V trimming: 4 bases; J trimming: 8 bases; junction bases outside the gene matches: 10. The germline V gene encodes CDR1 SGHRS and CDR2 YFSETQ. CDR3 length: 14 residues. The CDR3 bases are TGCGCCAGCAGCGTGACAGGGGTTCGATCGGGCTACACCTTC. It specifies CASSVTGVRSGYTF.

In its sample, this clonotype was seen a few times. Germline and junction disagree at one end, which may indicate a read error. V and J are TRBV27 and TRBJ2-1; D uncertain. The CDR3 is 14 amino acids. Germline loops: CDR1 MNHEY, CDR2 SMNVEV (reference sequence). DNA for the CDR3: TGTGCCAGCAGTCACCAGAACTCCTACAATGAGCAGTTTTTC. This encodes CASSHQNSYNEQFF.